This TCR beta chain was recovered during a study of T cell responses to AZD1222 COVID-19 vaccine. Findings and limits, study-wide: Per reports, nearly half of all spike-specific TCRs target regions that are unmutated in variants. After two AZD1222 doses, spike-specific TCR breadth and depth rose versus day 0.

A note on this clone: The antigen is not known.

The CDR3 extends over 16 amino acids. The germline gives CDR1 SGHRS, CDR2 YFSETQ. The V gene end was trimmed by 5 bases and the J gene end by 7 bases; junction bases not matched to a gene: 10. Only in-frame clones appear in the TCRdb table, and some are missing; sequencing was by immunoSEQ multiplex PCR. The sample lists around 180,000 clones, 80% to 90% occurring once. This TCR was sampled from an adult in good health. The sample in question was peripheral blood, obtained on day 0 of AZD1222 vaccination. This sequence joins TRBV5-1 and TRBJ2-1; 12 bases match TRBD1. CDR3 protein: CASSSPGTGGENEQFF. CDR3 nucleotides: TGCGCCAGCAGTTCTCCCGGGACAGGGGGCGAAAATGAGCAGTTCTTC.